The following is a T cell receptor beta chain sequence with its context. Its target is unknown. CDR1 and CDR2 from the germline V gene are SGHVS and FQNEAQ. This CDR3 spans 13 amino acids. Between the trimmed V and J ends, which lost 4 bases and 8 bases, there was a span of 14 bases. These data come from a study of fetal regulatory T cell absence and autoimmunity. Study in general: Without clinical diabetes, IPEX patients showed exocrine pancreas autoimmunity. Notes on the study in general: Cord blood and pancreas showed broadly similar TRB gene family usage. Compared with cord blood, pancreas showed oligoclonal TCR enrichment, some clones over 85-fold.

Measured with immunoSEQ multiplex PCR; TCRdb has only the in-frame clones, and not every one. The sample gives more than 90,000 clones, 72% of which show up once; roughly 2% is in the top ten. Sequencing was carried out using pancreas tissue. The chain carries TRBV7-8 and TRBJ1-2; weak D call: TRBD1 (6 bases). This TCR derives from a male donor with IPEX syndrome. CDR3 region: CASSSIGGRGYTF. CDR3 sequence (DNA): TGTGCCAGCAGCTCCATAGGGGGTAGGGGCTACACCTTC.